A selection of T cell receptor beta chains follows, all from one sample in a study of T cell responses to AZD1222 COVID-19 vaccine. Clones were sequenced by immunoSEQ multiplex PCR, and TCRdb holds only the in-frame ones, with some missing. The sample carries about 180,000 clones, about 90% recorded once. The sequencing used peripheral blood, collected 28 days after the second AZD1222 dose. These receptor sequences come from an adult who received the AZD1222 COVID-19 vaccine. Each CDR3 is given with its conserved first and last residue. Each record gives: J gene, D gene, V gene, clone size, CDR3 DNA, CDR3 protein. The D gene is left open where the match is weak. Size is omitted from some rows. Given values are once, few, many or a class for expanded clones.

j_gene: TRBJ1-2; d_gene: .; v_gene: TRBV3-1/TRBV3-2; abundance: .; CDR3nt: TGTGCCAGCAGCCAATGGGGGCAAGGCTACACCTTC; CDR3aa: CASSQWGQGYTF
j_gene: TRBJ2-7; d_gene: .; v_gene: TRBV6-6; abundance: .; CDR3nt: TGTGCCAGCAGTTACCTCCCCGGGAATCCTGGCGAGCAGTACTTC; CDR3aa: CASSYLPGNPGEQYF
j_gene: TRBJ2-5; d_gene: .; v_gene: TRBV6-5; abundance: .; CDR3nt: TGTGCCAGCAGTTCCTACGACAGGACGTGGACCCAGTACTTC; CDR3aa: CASSSYDRTWTQYF
j_gene: TRBJ2-1; d_gene: TRBD2; v_gene: TRBV2; abundance: .; CDR3nt: TGTGCCAGCAGTGACCAGCGGGGGTACAATGAGCAGTTCTTC; CDR3aa: CASSDQRGYNEQFF
j_gene: TRBJ1-6; d_gene: .; v_gene: TRBV27; abundance: .; CDR3nt: TGTGCCAGCTCCGTGGCCGTTTATAATTCACCCCTCCACTTT; CDR3aa: CASSVAVYNSPLHF
j_gene: TRBJ2-3; d_gene: TRBD2; v_gene: TRBV9; abundance: .; CDR3nt: TGTGCCAGCAGCGTAGGGGCTAGCGGGGCCAGCACAGATACGCAGTATTTT; CDR3aa: CASSVGASGASTDTQYF
j_gene: TRBJ1-2; d_gene: .; v_gene: TRBV7-9; abundance: .; CDR3nt: TGTGCCAGCAGCCCGGCGGACAGAAACTATGGCTACACCTTC; CDR3aa: CASSPADRNYGYTF
j_gene: TRBJ1-4; d_gene: .; v_gene: TRBV7-9; abundance: .; CDR3nt: TGTGCCAGCAGCCAAAGGGGTAATGAAAAACTGTTTTTT; CDR3aa: CASSQRGNEKLFF
j_gene: TRBJ2-1; d_gene: .; v_gene: TRBV5-1; abundance: .; CDR3nt: TGCGCCAGCAGCTTGGGAGCAGCTTCCTACAATGAGCAGTTCTTC; CDR3aa: CASSLGAASYNEQFF
j_gene: TRBJ2-7; d_gene: TRBD1; v_gene: TRBV5-3; abundance: once; CDR3nt: TGTGCCAGAAGCGGGACAGGTCCAGGGTCCTACGAGCAGTACTTC; CDR3aa: CARSGTGPGSYEQYF
j_gene: TRBJ2-3; d_gene: .; v_gene: TRBV11-3; abundance: .; CDR3nt: TGTGCCAGCAGCGCGGGCGGTCCGGTTGGGCCAGATACGCAGTATTTT; CDR3aa: CASSAGGPVGPDTQYF
j_gene: TRBJ2-6; d_gene: TRBD1; v_gene: TRBV10-3; abundance: .; CDR3nt: TGTGCCATCAGGCCGGGACAGGGGGCTTCTGGGGCCAACGTCCTGACTTTC; CDR3aa: CAIRPGQGASGANVLTF
j_gene: TRBJ1-1; d_gene: TRBD1; v_gene: TRBV6-5; abundance: .; CDR3nt: TGTGCCAGCAGTTACTCCCTTACAGGGGTAACTGAAGCTTTCTTT; CDR3aa: CASSYSLTGVTEAFF
j_gene: TRBJ1-5; d_gene: .; v_gene: TRBV7-9; abundance: .; CDR3nt: TGTGCCAGCAGCCCCCGGGACAGCAATCAGCCCCAGCATTTT; CDR3aa: CASSPRDSNQPQHF
j_gene: TRBJ2-7; d_gene: .; v_gene: TRBV5-8; abundance: .; CDR3nt: TGTGCCAGCAGCCACAGGGAAGGGGAGCAGTACTTC; CDR3aa: CASSHREGEQYF
j_gene: TRBJ2-5; d_gene: .; v_gene: TRBV9; abundance: .; CDR3nt: TGTGCCAGCAGCGTTCCGGGGTCCCAAGAGACCCAGTACTTC; CDR3aa: CASSVPGSQETQYF
j_gene: TRBJ1-5; d_gene: .; v_gene: TRBV2; abundance: .; CDR3nt: TGTGCCAGCAGTGATACTTGGGATCAGCCCCAGCATTTT; CDR3aa: CASSDTWDQPQHF
j_gene: TRBJ2-3; d_gene: .; v_gene: TRBV19; abundance: .; CDR3nt: TGTGCCAGTAGTTTCGGGACAGATACGCAGTATTTT; CDR3aa: CASSFGTDTQYF
j_gene: TRBJ2-3; d_gene: .; v_gene: TRBV14; abundance: .; CDR3nt: TGTGCCAGCAGCCTGCCCAGCACAGATACGCAGTATTTT; CDR3aa: CASSLPSTDTQYF
j_gene: TRBJ1-4; d_gene: .; v_gene: TRBV3-1/TRBV3-2; abundance: .; CDR3nt: TGTGCCAGCAGCCGCGACAGGCCCGCAACTAATGAAAAACTGTTTTTT; CDR3aa: CASSRDRPATNEKLFF
j_gene: TRBJ2-6; d_gene: TRBD2; v_gene: TRBV4-2; abundance: .; CDR3nt: TGTGCCAGCAGCCCTGGGACTACCGGGGCCAACGTCCTGACTTTC; CDR3aa: CASSPGTTGANVLTF
j_gene: TRBJ2-1; d_gene: TRBD1; v_gene: TRBV2; abundance: .; CDR3nt: TGTGCCAGCAGAATGTCCGAGGGGGCACACAATGAGCAGTTCTTC; CDR3aa: CASRMSEGAHNEQFF
j_gene: TRBJ2-2; d_gene: TRBD2; v_gene: TRBV13; abundance: .; CDR3nt: TGTGCCAGCAGCCTCGGGGGGGCGAACACCGGGGAGCTGTTTTTT; CDR3aa: CASSLGGANTGELFF
j_gene: TRBJ1-2; d_gene: .; v_gene: TRBV5-1; abundance: .; CDR3nt: TGCGCCAGCAGCTTGCCGGACTATGGCTACACCTTC; CDR3aa: CASSLPDYGYTF
j_gene: TRBJ2-6; d_gene: .; v_gene: TRBV5-1; abundance: .; CDR3nt: TGCGCCAGCAGGAAGAGCTCTGGGGCCAACGTCCTGACTTTC; CDR3aa: CASRKSSGANVLTF
j_gene: TRBJ1-5; d_gene: TRBD1; v_gene: TRBV2; abundance: .; CDR3nt: TGTGCCAGCTGCTGGACAGGGGGGAATAGCAATCAGCCCCAGCATTTT; CDR3aa: CASCWTGGNSNQPQHF
j_gene: TRBJ1-1; d_gene: .; v_gene: TRBV9; abundance: .; CDR3nt: TGTGCCAGCAGCGTGCCCTCCGTTCTTGGGATCACTGAAGCTTTCTTT; CDR3aa: CASSVPSVLGITEAFF
j_gene: TRBJ1-2; d_gene: TRBD1; v_gene: TRBV7-2; abundance: .; CDR3nt: TGTGCCAGCAGCCCGAAGGGACAGGGGTCCTTTGGCTACACCTTC; CDR3aa: CASSPKGQGSFGYTF
j_gene: TRBJ2-3; d_gene: .; v_gene: TRBV5-4; abundance: .; CDR3nt: TGTGCCAGCAGCTTGGATCCGGGTACGCAGTATTTT; CDR3aa: CASSLDPGTQYF
j_gene: TRBJ2-1; d_gene: TRBD1; v_gene: TRBV2; abundance: .; CDR3nt: TGTGCCAGTAGTATCACCCCCACAGGGGCAGGACAGTTCTTC; CDR3aa: CASSITPTGAGQFF
j_gene: TRBJ1-4; d_gene: .; v_gene: TRBV12-3/TRBV12-4; abundance: once; CDR3nt: TGTGCCAGCAGGACAGAGGGTGGGGAAAAACTGTTTTTT; CDR3aa: CASRTEGGEKLFF
j_gene: TRBJ2-1; d_gene: TRBD2; v_gene: TRBV9; abundance: .; CDR3nt: TGTGCCAGCAGCGTAGGGGGGACTAGCTACAATGAGCAGTTCTTC; CDR3aa: CASSVGGTSYNEQFF
j_gene: TRBJ2-7; d_gene: TRBD1; v_gene: TRBV29-1; abundance: .; CDR3nt: TGCAGCGTAGCATCCGGGACAGGAAACTACGAGCAGTACTTC; CDR3aa: CSVASGTGNYEQYF
j_gene: TRBJ2-5; d_gene: TRBD1; v_gene: TRBV5-1; abundance: .; CDR3nt: TGCGCCAGCAGCTTGGAGGCAGGGGGAGAGACCCAGTACTTC; CDR3aa: CASSLEAGGETQYF
j_gene: TRBJ1-1; d_gene: .; v_gene: TRBV30; abundance: few; CDR3nt: TGTGCCTGGAGTGGAAGTGGGGGTGGGAACACTGAAGCTTTCTTT; CDR3aa: CAWSGSGGGNTEAFF
j_gene: TRBJ1-2; d_gene: TRBD1; v_gene: TRBV2; abundance: .; CDR3nt: TGTGCCATCCAGGGGGAGGGCTATGGCTACACCTTC; CDR3aa: CAIQGEGYGYTF
j_gene: TRBJ1-4; d_gene: .; v_gene: TRBV7-9; abundance: .; CDR3nt: TGTGCCAGCAGCCCCGGAAACAGTATTAATGAAAAACTGTTTTTT; CDR3aa: CASSPGNSINEKLFF
j_gene: TRBJ1-2; d_gene: TRBD1; v_gene: TRBV5-1; abundance: .; CDR3nt: TGCGCCAGCAGCTTGGCGGAGGGGGCGAGGGACTATGGCTACACCTTC; CDR3aa: CASSLAEGARDYGYTF
j_gene: TRBJ2-3; d_gene: TRBD1; v_gene: TRBV4-2; abundance: .; CDR3nt: TGTGCCAGCAGCCCGGGACAGCGCACAGATACGCAGTATTTT; CDR3aa: CASSPGQRTDTQYF
j_gene: TRBJ1-2; d_gene: .; v_gene: TRBV5-1; abundance: .; CDR3nt: TGCGCCAGCAGCTTGGGGACCAGGGATGCCTATGGCTACACCTTC; CDR3aa: CASSLGTRDAYGYTF
j_gene: TRBJ1-1; d_gene: .; v_gene: TRBV4-3; abundance: few; CDR3nt: TGCGCCAGCAGCCAAGATCCTATCGGGGGACATGGGGACACTGAAGCTTTCTTT; CDR3aa: CASSQDPIGGHGDTEAFF
j_gene: TRBJ2-7; d_gene: TRBD1; v_gene: TRBV28; abundance: .; CDR3nt: TGTGCCAGCAGCGGACAGGGGACCTACGAGCAGTACTTC; CDR3aa: CASSGQGTYEQYF
j_gene: TRBJ1-5; d_gene: .; v_gene: TRBV19; abundance: few; CDR3nt: TGTGCCAGTAGTATGGGGTGGAGTAGCAATCAGCCCCAGCATTTT; CDR3aa: CASSMGWSSNQPQHF
j_gene: TRBJ2-3; d_gene: TRBD1; v_gene: TRBV19; abundance: .; CDR3nt: TGTGCCAGTAGTCAAACAGAAGGGGGCTTAGATACGCAGTATTTT; CDR3aa: CASSQTEGGLDTQYF
j_gene: TRBJ2-1; d_gene: TRBD2; v_gene: TRBV19; abundance: .; CDR3nt: TGTGCCAGCGCCTCTAGCGGGAGGAACGACAATGAGCAGTTCTTC; CDR3aa: CASASSGRNDNEQFF
j_gene: TRBJ2-7; d_gene: TRBD1; v_gene: TRBV19; abundance: .; CDR3nt: TGTGCCAGTAGTAGCCCGGGACAGCTTCCTTACGAGCAGTACTTC; CDR3aa: CASSSPGQLPYEQYF
j_gene: TRBJ2-5; d_gene: TRBD1; v_gene: TRBV25-1; abundance: .; CDR3nt: TGTGCCAGCAGTGGATGGGACAGGGGATCGGAGACCCAGTACTTC; CDR3aa: CASSGWDRGSETQYF
j_gene: TRBJ1-5; d_gene: .; v_gene: TRBV15; abundance: .; CDR3nt: TGTGCCACCAGCCATCGGGGAGATAGCAATCAGCCCCAGCATTTT; CDR3aa: CATSHRGDSNQPQHF
j_gene: TRBJ2-7; d_gene: .; v_gene: TRBV3-1/TRBV3-2; abundance: .; CDR3nt: TGTGCCAGCAGCCAGGGCTCTTTCCGCGAGCAGTACTTC; CDR3aa: CASSQGSFREQYF
j_gene: TRBJ1-6; d_gene: .; v_gene: TRBV6-2/TRBV6-3; abundance: .; CDR3nt: TGTGCCAGCAGCAAGGTGGGGGAGCGCTCCTATAATTCACCCCTCCACTTT; CDR3aa: CASSKVGERSYNSPLHF
j_gene: TRBJ1-5; d_gene: TRBD1; v_gene: TRBV18; abundance: .; CDR3nt: TGTGCCAGCTCACCACAGACGTCTAGGACAGGTTCCTATCAGCCCCAGCATTTT; CDR3aa: CASSPQTSRTGSYQPQHF
j_gene: TRBJ1-1; d_gene: .; v_gene: TRBV7-3; abundance: .; CDR3nt: TGTGCCAGCAGCTTAAGCGGATTACGGGAGGAGGCTTTCTTT; CDR3aa: CASSLSGLREEAFF
j_gene: TRBJ1-1; d_gene: .; v_gene: TRBV11-3; abundance: .; CDR3nt: TGTGCCAGCAGCCACAGGAAAAACACTGAAGCTTTCTTT; CDR3aa: CASSHRKNTEAFF
j_gene: TRBJ2-1; d_gene: .; v_gene: TRBV28; abundance: .; CDR3nt: TGTGCCAGCAGCCTCCCCGGGACAACTCGCAATGAGCAGTTCTTC; CDR3aa: CASSLPGTTRNEQFF
j_gene: TRBJ2-4; d_gene: TRBD2; v_gene: TRBV12-5; abundance: .; CDR3nt: TGTGCTAGTGGTTTGGTACGGCTGGCGGGAGGGGCCAAAAACATTCAGTACTTC; CDR3aa: CASGLVRLAGGAKNIQYF